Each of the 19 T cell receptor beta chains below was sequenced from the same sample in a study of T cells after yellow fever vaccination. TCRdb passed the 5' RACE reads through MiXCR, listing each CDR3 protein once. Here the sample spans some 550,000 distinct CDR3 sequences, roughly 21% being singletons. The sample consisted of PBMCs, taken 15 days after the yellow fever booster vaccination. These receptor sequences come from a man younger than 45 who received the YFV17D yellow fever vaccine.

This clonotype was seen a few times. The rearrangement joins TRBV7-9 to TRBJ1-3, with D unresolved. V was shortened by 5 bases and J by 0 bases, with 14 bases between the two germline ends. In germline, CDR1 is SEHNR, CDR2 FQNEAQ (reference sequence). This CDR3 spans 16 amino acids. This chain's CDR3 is CASSLFGAVSGNTIYF. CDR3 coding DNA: TGTGCCAGCAGCCTCTTTGGTGCCGTCTCTGGAAACACCATATATTTT.

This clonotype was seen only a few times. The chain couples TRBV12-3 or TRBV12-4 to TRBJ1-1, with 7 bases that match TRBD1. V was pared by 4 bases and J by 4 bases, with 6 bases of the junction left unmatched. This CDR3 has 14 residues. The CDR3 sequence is CASSSTTGVTEAFF. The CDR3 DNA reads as TGTGCCAGCAGTTCAACAACAGGGGTCACTGAAGCTTTCTTT.

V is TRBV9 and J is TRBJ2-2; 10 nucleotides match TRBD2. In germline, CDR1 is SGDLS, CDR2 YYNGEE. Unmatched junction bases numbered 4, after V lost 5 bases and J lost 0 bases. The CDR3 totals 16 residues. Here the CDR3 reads CASSPLAGPNTGELFF. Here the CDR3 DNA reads TGTGCCAGCAGTCCACTAGCGGGACCGAACACCGGGGAGCTGTTTTTT.

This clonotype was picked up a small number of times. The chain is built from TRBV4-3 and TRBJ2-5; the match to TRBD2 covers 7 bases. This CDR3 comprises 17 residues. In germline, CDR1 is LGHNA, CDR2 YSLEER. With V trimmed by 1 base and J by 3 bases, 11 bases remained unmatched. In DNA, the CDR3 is TGCGCCAGCAGCCAAGGAGGGAGGGCCGGAGTAGAAGAGACCCAGTACTTC. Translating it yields CASSQGGRAGVEETQYF.

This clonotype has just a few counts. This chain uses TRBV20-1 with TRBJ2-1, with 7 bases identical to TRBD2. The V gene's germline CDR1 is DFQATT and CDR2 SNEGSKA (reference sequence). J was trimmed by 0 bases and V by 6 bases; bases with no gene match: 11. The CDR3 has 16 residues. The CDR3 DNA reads TGCAGTGCCCAACGTTCCCGCGGGAGCTCCTACAATGAGCAGTTCTTC. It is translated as CSAQRSRGSSYNEQFF.

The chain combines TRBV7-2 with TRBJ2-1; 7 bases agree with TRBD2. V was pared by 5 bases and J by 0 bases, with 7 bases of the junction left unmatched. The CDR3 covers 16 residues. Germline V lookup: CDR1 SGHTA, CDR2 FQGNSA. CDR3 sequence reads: CASSALGGSSYNEQFF. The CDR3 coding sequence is TGTGCCAGCAGCGCCTTGGGCGGGAGCTCCTACAATGAGCAGTTCTTC. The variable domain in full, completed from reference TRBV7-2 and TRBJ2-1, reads GAGVSQSPSNKVTEKGKDVELRCDPISGHTALYWYRQSLGQGLEFLIYFQGNSAPDKSGLPSDRFSAERTGGSVSTLTIQRTQQEDSAVYLCASSALGGSSYNEQFFGPGTRLTVL.

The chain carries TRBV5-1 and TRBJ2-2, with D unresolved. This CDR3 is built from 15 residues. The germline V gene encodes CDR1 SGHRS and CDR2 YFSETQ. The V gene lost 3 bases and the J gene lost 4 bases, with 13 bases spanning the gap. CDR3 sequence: CASSSSGVGTGELFF. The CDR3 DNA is TGCGCCAGCAGCTCCTCTGGGGTAGGCACCGGGGAGCTGTTTTTT.

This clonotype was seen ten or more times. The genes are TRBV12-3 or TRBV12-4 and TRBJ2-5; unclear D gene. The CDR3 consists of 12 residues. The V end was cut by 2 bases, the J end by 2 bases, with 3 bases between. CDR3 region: CASSLRQETQYF. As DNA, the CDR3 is TGTGCCAGCAGTTTAAGGCAAGAGACCCAGTACTTC.

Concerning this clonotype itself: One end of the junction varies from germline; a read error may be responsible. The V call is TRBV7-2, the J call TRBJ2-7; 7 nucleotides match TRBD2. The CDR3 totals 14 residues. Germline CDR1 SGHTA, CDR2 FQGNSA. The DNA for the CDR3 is TGTGCCAGCAAGAGCGGGGCGGGCACCTACGAGCAGTGCTTC. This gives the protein CASKSGAGTYEQCF.

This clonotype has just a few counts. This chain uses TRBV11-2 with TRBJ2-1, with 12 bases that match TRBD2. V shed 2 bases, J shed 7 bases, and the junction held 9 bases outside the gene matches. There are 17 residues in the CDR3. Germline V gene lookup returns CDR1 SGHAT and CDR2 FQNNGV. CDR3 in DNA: TGTGCCAGCAGCTTAATCCGGCGACTAGCGGGAGAGAATGAGCAGTTCTTC. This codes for CASSLIRRLAGENEQFF.

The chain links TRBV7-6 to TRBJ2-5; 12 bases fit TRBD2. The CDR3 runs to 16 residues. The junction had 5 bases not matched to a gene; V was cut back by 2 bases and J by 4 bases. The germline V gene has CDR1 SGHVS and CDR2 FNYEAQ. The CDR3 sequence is CASSLSSGRGRETQYF. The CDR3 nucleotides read TGTGCCAGCAGCTTATCTAGCGGGAGGGGCAGAGAGACCCAGTACTTC.

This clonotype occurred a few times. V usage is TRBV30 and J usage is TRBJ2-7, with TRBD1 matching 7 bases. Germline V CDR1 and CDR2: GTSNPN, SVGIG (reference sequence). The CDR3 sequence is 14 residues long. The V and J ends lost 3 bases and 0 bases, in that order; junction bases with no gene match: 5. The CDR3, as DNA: TGTGCCTGGAGCCGGGACAGTGCCTCCTACGAGCAGTACTTC. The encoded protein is CAWSRDSASYEQYF.

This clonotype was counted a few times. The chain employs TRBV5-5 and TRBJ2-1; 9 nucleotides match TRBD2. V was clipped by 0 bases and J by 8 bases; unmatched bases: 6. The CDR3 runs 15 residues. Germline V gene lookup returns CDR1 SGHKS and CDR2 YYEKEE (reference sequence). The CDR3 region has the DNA TGTGCCAGCAGCTTGGTTCAACTAGCGGGCGATGAGCAGTTCTTC. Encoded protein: CASSLVQLAGDEQFF.

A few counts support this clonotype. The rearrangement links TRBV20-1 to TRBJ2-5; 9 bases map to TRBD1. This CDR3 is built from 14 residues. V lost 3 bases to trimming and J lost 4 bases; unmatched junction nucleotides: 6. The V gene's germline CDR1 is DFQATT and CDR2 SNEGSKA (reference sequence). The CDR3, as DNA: TGCAGTGCTAGGACAGGGGGGCTAGGAGAGACCCAGTACTTC. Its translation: CSARTGGLGETQYF.

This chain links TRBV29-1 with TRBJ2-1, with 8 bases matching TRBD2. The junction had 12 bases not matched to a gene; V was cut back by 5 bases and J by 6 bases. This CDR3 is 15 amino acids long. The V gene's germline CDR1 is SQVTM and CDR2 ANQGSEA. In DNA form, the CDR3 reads TGCAGCGTTCCCCGGGTTCAGGCGGGAGGCAATGAGCAGTTCTTC. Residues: CSVPRVQAGGNEQFF.

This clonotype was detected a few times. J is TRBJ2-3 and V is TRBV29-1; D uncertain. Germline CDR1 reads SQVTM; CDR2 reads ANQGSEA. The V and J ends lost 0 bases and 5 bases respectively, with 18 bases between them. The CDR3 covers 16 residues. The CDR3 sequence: CSVEDQNGPTGDTQYF. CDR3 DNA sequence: TGCAGCGTTGAAGATCAAAACGGGCCGACTGGAGATACGCAGTATTTT.

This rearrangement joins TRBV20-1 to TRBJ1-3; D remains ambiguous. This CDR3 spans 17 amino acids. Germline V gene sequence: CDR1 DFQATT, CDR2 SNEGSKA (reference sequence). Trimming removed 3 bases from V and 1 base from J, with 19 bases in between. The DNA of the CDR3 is TGCAGTGCTAGCCACCTCGCTGCACCAGCGTCTGGAAACACCATATATTTT. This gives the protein CSASHLAAPASGNTIYF.

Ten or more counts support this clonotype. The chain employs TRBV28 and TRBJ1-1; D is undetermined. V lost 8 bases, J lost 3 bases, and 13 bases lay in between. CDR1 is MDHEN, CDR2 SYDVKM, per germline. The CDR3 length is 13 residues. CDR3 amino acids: CASFVPGDTEAFF. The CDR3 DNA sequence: TGTGCCAGCTTCGTCCCAGGAGACACTGAAGCTTTCTTT.

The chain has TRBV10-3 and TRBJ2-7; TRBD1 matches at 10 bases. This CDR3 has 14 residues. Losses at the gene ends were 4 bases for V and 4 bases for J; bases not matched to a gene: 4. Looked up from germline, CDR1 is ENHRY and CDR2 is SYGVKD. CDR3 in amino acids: CAISGGTGAYEQYF. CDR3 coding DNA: TGTGCCATCAGTGGTGGGACAGGGGCGTACGAGCAGTACTTC.